This TCR beta chain comes out of a study of blood T cell repertoires in COVID-19. Background on the study: Acute-phase and convalescent COVID-19 samples originated in the United States, Italy and Spain. From T cells, B-cell-depleted T cells, or PBMCs came the material, which was cDNA or gDNA.

Using immunoSEQ multiplex PCR, the repertoire was profiled, and TCRdb retains in-frame clones only, with some absent. The sample shows 150,000 to 180,000 clones, over 60% of them seen only once. Trimming took 1 base from V and 4 from J; bases not matched to a gene: 5. The CDR3 runs to 15 residues. Germline loops: CDR1 SGHTA, CDR2 FQGNSA. The rearrangement uses TRBV7-2 and TRBJ1-2, with 8 bases lining up with TRBD1. The sample was peripheral blood. The TCR comes from an elderly woman with acute or convalescent COVID-19. CDR3 DNA sequence: TGTGCCAGCAGCTTAGGCGCAGGGGGCGGCTATGGCTACACCTTC. Encoded protein: CASSLGAGGGYGYTF. The whole variable domain, remainder taken from reference TRBV7-2 and TRBJ1-2, is GAGVSQSPSNKVTEKGKDVELRCDPISGHTALYWYRQSLGQGLEFLIYFQGNSAPDKSGLPSDRFSAERTGGSVSTLTIQRTQQEDSAVYLCASSLGAGGGYGYTFGSGTRLTVV.